The T cell receptor (beta chain) under discussion was sequenced for a study of blood T cell repertoires in COVID-19. Study-level information: Acute and convalescent COVID-19 specimens originated in the United States, Italy and Spain. T cells, B-cell-depleted T cells, or PBMCs supplied cDNA or gDNA.

V was shortened by 8 bases and J by 6 bases, with 16 bases between the two germline ends. CDR1 MDHEN and CDR2 SYDVKM come from the germline V gene. CDR3 size: 13 residues. In the original workflow: Reference gene primer amplification yielded estimated nucleated cell counts. The assay was immunoSEQ multiplex PCR, and TCRdb's table has in-frame clones only and misses some. V, J and clone size derive from that table, while D and trimming were established from the DNA sequence. This sample has about 120,000 clones, with about 89% found just once. The gene calls are TRBV28 and TRBJ1-1; tentatively, D is TRBD1 (5 bases). This TCR was sampled from a woman aged 65 to 85 with acute or convalescent COVID-19. Sequenced material: peripheral blood. CDR3 DNA: TGTGCCAGCCGGGACTCTGGAGTCGCTGAAGCTTTCTTT. This codes for CASRDSGVAEAFF.